This TCR beta chain was identified during a study of T-cell memory formation after mild COVID-19. TCRdb re-derived calls from the 5' RACE reads in MiXCR, one entry per CDR3 protein. The sample records 240,000 or so distinct CDR3 sequences, approximately 9% being singletons. The study's findings and limits: The study detected some responding clones in pre-infection memory, suggesting cross-reactive memory joined.

This CDR3 region has 15 residues. Germline loops: CDR1 SGHDT, CDR2 YYEEEE. The V and J ends lost 4 bases and 4 bases respectively, with 12 bases between them. Only a few counts were recorded for this clonotype. What it recognizes is unknown. V gene TRBV5-6 combines with J gene TRBJ2-6; D gene ambiguous. The TCR comes from a man between 18 and 35 years old who had mild COVID-19 (a few samples of this study predate the infection). Cell type and time point are not known. The specimen was PBMCs or a T cell subset sorted from them (not recorded which). DNA for the CDR3: TGTGCCAGCAGCGATAAGGGTCCCGGGGCCAACGTCCTGACTTTC. It is translated as CASSDKGPGANVLTF.